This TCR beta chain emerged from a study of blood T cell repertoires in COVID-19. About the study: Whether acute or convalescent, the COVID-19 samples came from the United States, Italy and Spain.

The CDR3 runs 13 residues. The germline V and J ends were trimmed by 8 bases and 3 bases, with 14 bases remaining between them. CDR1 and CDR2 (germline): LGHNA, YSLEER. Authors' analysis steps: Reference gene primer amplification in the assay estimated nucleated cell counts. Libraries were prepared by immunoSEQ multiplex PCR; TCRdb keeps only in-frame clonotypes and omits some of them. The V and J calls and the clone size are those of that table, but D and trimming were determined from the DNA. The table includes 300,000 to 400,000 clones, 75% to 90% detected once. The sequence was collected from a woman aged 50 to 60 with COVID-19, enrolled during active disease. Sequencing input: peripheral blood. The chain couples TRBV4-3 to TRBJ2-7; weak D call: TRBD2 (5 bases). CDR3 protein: CASPGREVYEQYF. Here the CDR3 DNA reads TGCGCCAGCCCCGGACGGGAAGTCTACGAGCAGTACTTC.